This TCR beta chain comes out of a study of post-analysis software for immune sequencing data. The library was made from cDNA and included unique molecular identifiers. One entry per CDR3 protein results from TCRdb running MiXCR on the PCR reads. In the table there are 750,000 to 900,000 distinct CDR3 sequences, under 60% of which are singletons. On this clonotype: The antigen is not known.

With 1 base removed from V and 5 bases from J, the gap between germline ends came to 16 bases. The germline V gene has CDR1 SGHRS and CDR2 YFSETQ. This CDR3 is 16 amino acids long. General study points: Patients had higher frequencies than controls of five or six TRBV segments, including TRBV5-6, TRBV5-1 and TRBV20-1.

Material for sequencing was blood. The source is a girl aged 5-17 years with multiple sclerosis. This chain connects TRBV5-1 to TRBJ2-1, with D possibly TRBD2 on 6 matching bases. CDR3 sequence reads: CASSLLGGTPNNEQFF. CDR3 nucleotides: TGCGCCAGCAGCTTGTTGGGCGGGACGCCCAACAATGAGCAGTTCTTC. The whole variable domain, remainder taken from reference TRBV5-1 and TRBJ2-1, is KAGVTQTPRYLIKTRGQQVTLSCSPISGHRSVSWYQQTPGQGLQFLFEYFSETQRNKGNFPGRFSGRQFSNSRSEMNVSTLELGDSALYLCASSLLGGTPNNEQFFGPGTRLTVL.